Listed here are 13 T cell receptor beta chains from one sample, sequenced in a study of shared clonotypes between healthy human individuals. This table comes from immunoSEQ multiplex PCR, and its TCRdb copy is limited to in-frame clones, with some not included. The data contain a few million clones, about 92% of them seen just once; the ten biggest clones take up more than 0.12%. Sequences were obtained from naive CD4+ T cells sorted from blood. Described subset: CD45RA+ positively selected. These receptor sequences come from a man younger than 30 in good health.

V and J are TRBV6-5 and TRBJ1-3; D is unclear. The CDR3 length is 13 residues. V lost 8 bases and J lost 0, with 8 bases in between. Germline lookup yields CDR1 MNHEY and CDR2 SVGAGI. The CDR3 coding sequence is TGTGCCAGCGCTAGTTACTCTGGAAACACCATATATTTT. This gives the protein CASASYSGNTIYF.

The chain combines TRBV16 with TRBJ1-5; D remains unclear. Germline CDR1 reads KGHSY; CDR2 reads FQNENV. CDR3 size: 15 residues. With 1 base removed from V and 4 bases from J, the gap between germline ends came to 11 bases. CDR3 protein: CASSQLGNRNQPQHF. DNA of the CDR3: TGTGCCAGCAGCCAATTGGGTAATCGAAATCAGCCCCAGCATTTT.

This rearrangement joins TRBV7-2 to TRBJ2-7, with a tentative D call TRBD2 (5 bases). The germline V gene encodes CDR1 SGHTA and CDR2 FQGNSA. Trimming left V 3 bases short and J 3 bases short, with 9 bases between. This CDR3 is 13 amino acids long. CDR3 loop: CASSFSGGYEQYF. The DNA of the CDR3 is TGTGCCAGCAGCTTTTCCGGAGGCTACGAGCAGTACTTC.

This chain joins TRBV10-3 and TRBJ2-5; possible D gene TRBD2, 6 bases. Trimming cost V 5 bases and J 2 bases, with 18 bases left between them. Germline-derived CDR1 and CDR2 are ENHRY and SYGVKD. The CDR3 sequence is 16 residues long. The CDR3 nucleotides are TGTGCCATCAGTAATACGGCGGGGAAGGTACAAGAGACCCAGTACTTC. Translating it yields CAISNTAGKVQETQYF.

The gene calls are TRBV6-6 and TRBJ1-6; D unresolved. Germline values: CDR1 MNHNY, CDR2 SVGAGI (reference sequence). This CDR3 comprises 14 residues. V shed 4 bases and J shed 10 bases, with 14 bases lying between them. The CDR3 bases are TGTGCCAGCAGTTCTGGGTTGCCGGGATCACCCCTCCACTTT. It encodes CASSSGLPGSPLHF.

The J gene is TRBJ2-7, the V gene TRBV30; TRBD2 aligns across 8 bases. Germline CDR1 and CDR2: GTSNPN and SVGIG (reference sequence). V dropped 0 bases and J dropped 6; count of bases not matched to a gene: 4. CDR3 length equals 13 residues. In DNA form, the CDR3 reads TGTGCCTGGAGTGTACGGGAGGGGGGCGAGCAGTACTTC. Translation: CAWSVREGGEQYF.

This sequence joins TRBV27 and TRBJ1-4; D not certain. Trimming took off 6 bases at V and 1 base at J, with 6 bases between the two ends. This CDR3 region has 13 residues. Germline V gives CDR1 MNHEY, CDR2 SMNVEV (reference sequence). CDR3 in DNA: TGTGCCAGCAGGGCCGGAACTAATGAAAAACTGTTTTTT. Protein product: CASRAGTNEKLFF.

V is TRBV10-3 and J is TRBJ2-5, with D perhaps TRBD2 (5 bases). The CDR3 runs 13 residues. Between the trimmed V and J ends, which lost 6 bases and 1 base, there was a span of 9 bases. In germline, CDR1 is ENHRY, CDR2 SYGVKD. The CDR3 here is CAIRASLQETQYF. The CDR3 coding sequence is TGTGCCATCAGGGCTAGCCTCCAAGAGACCCAGTACTTC.

Comments on this clone: This same CDR3 is encoded by further DNA sequences in the sample. The V gene is TRBV7-2, the J gene TRBJ2-1; unclear D gene. V was cut by 7 bases and J by 0 bases, with 7 bases left in between. Germline values: CDR1 SGHTA, CDR2 FQGNSA. This CDR3 is 13 amino acids long. The CDR3 region has the DNA TGTGCCAGCACCCTTAGCTCCTACAATGAGCAGTTCTTC. This translates into CASTLSSYNEQFF.

The CDR3 region is CASSKTRTGKNEQFF. CDR3 bases: TGTGCCAGCAGTAAAACTCGGACAGGGAAAAATGAGCAGTTCTTC. The chain uses TRBV6-5 and TRBJ2-1; 8 bases line up with TRBD1. CDR3 size: 15 residues. CDR1 and CDR2 from the germline V gene are MNHEY and SVGAGI. The trim removed 5 bases at V and 7 bases at J, leaving 10 bases unmatched.

Note on this clone: Within the sample, other DNA sequences also encode this same CDR3. This chain links TRBV27 with TRBJ1-1; no clear D. Trimming took off 0 bases at V and 4 bases at J, with 6 bases between the two ends. This CDR3 comprises 13 residues. Germline loops: CDR1 MNHEY, CDR2 SMNVEV (reference sequence). The DNA of the CDR3 is TGTGCCAGCAGTTTATCCGGGAGCACTGAAGCTTTCTTT. This sequence encodes CASSLSGSTEAFF.

Only a few counts were recorded for this clone. V usage is TRBV5-8 and J usage is TRBJ1-1; D remains unclear. With 0 bases removed from V and 3 bases from J, the gap between germline ends came to 9 bases. This CDR3 is built from 14 residues. Germline CDR1 SGHTS, CDR2 YDEGEE. CDR3 protein: CASSLGPVYTEAFF. The CDR3 DNA reads TGTGCCAGCAGCTTGGGACCAGTCTACACTGAAGCTTTCTTT. Variable domain in full (rest from reference TRBV5-8 and TRBJ1-1): EAGVTQSPTHLIKTRGQQATLRCSPISGHTSVYWYQQALGLGLQFLLWYDEGEERNRGNFPPRFSGRQFPNYSSELNVNALELEDSALYLCASSLGPVYTEAFFGQGTRLTVV.

This CDR3 reads CASSLGGTYYNEQFF. In DNA form, the CDR3 reads TGCGCCAGCAGCTTGGGAGGGACATACTACAATGAGCAGTTCTTC. This rearrangement joins TRBV5-1 to TRBJ2-1; maybe TRBD1 (6 bases). Germline V CDR1 and CDR2: SGHRS, YFSETQ. The CDR3 covers 15 residues. The V end lost 0 bases, the J end lost 3 bases, and 10 bases lay between the germline ends.